Below are 9 T cell receptor beta chains sequenced from a single sample in a study of radiation and T cells in renal cell carcinoma. Produced via immunoSEQ multiplex PCR; TCRdb's table is partial and in-frame only. The table includes roughly 58,000 clones, around three quarters detected once. Time point specified: blood 4 weeks post-SBRT, at nephrectomy. As to treatment: 15 Gy SBRT to primary tumor, nephrectomy 4 weeks later. Sequenced here: blood, sampled from a patient whose treatment included radiotherapy and nephrectomy. The receptor set was obtained from a man aged 55 to 70 with renal cell carcinoma.

In its sample, this clone was seen once. The V and J genes are TRBV7-2 and TRBJ2-5; D perhaps matches TRBD2 (7 bases). The germline CDR1 and CDR2 sequences are SGHTA and FQGNSA. This CDR3 has 15 residues. Trimming stripped 6 bases from V and 5 bases from J, with 19 bases between. The CDR3 DNA is TGTGCCAGCAGGGGCACGGGCGGGGGCGGCGAGACCCAGTACTTC. Translated: CASRGTGGGGETQYF.

This chain joins TRBV5-6 and TRBJ2-7; TRBD2 aligns across 13 bases. There are 13 residues in the CDR3. V dropped 4 bases and J dropped 7; count of bases not matched to a gene: 2. Per the germline V gene, CDR1 is SGHDT and CDR2 is YYEEEE. The CDR3 DNA follows: TGTGCCAGCAGCCGACTAGCGGGAGGTGAGCAGTACGTC. Translated: CASSRLAGGEQYV.

The chain combines TRBV7-9 with TRBJ1-5; D is perhaps TRBD1 (5 bases). Germline assignment: CDR1 SEHNR and CDR2 FQNEAQ (reference sequence). This CDR3 is built from 14 residues. Deletions cut 2 bases from V and 9 bases from J, with 14 bases between. CDR3 region: CASSLLPGKLPQHF. CDR3 nucleotides: TGTGCCAGCAGCTTACTTCCAGGGAAACTGCCCCAGCATTTT.

The rearrangement joins TRBV4-1 to TRBJ2-7, with TRBD2 as a possible D gene (6 bases). Germline V gives CDR1 MGHRA, CDR2 YSYEKL. This CDR3 has 16 residues. V shed 0 bases and J shed 2 bases, with 14 bases lying between them. DNA for the CDR3: TGCGCCAGCAGCCAAGATGGCGGCTGGGGGGCCTACGAGCAGTACTTC. This gives the protein CASSQDGGWGAYEQYF.

The rearrangement joins TRBV6-1 to TRBJ1-6; no firm D call. There are 13 residues in the CDR3. Germline V gene data show CDR1 as MNHNS and CDR2 as SASEGT. V was clipped by 1 base and J by 7 bases, with 5 bases between them. In nucleotides, the CDR3 is TGTGCCAGCAGTGAAGATCGGAATTCACCCCTCCACTTT. It translates to CASSEDRNSPLHF.

The rearrangement uses TRBV29-1 and TRBJ2-1, with D maybe TRBD1 (6 bases). V lost 7 bases and J lost 3, with 16 bases in between. This CDR3 is built from 14 residues. In germline, CDR1 is SQVTM, CDR2 ANQGSEA. The chain's CDR3 is CSAQGGLDYNEQFF. For the CDR3, the DNA is TGCAGCGCCCAAGGGGGTCTGGACTACAATGAGCAGTTCTTC.

The chain recombines TRBV12-5 with TRBJ1-5, with D perhaps matching TRBD1 (6 bases). V shed 6 bases and J shed 0 bases, with 15 bases lying between them. The CDR3 is 16 residues long. Germline lookup yields CDR1 LGHNT and CDR2 FRNRAP. The CDR3 is CASGPPGQISNQPQHF. The CDR3 DNA follows: TGTGCTAGTGGCCCCCCCGGACAGATTAGCAATCAGCCCCAGCATTTT.

This chain joins TRBV18 and TRBJ1-6, with D possibly being TRBD1 (5 bases). Germline-derived CDR1 and CDR2 are KGHSH and LQKENI. The CDR3 consists of 14 residues. V was clipped by 3 bases and J by 8 bases, with 11 bases between them. In DNA form, the CDR3 reads TGTGCCAGCTCACCCGGACTAGGGGATTCACCCCTCCACTTT. As protein: CASSPGLGDSPLHF. Based on the CDR3 plus reference TRBV18 and TRBJ1-6, the full variable domain is NAGVMQNPRHLVRRRGQEARLRCSPMKGHSHVYWYRQLPEEGLKFMVYLQKENIIDESGMPKERFSAEFPKEGPSILRIQQVVRGDSAAYFCASSPGLGDSPLHFGNGTRLTVT.

This clone occurred a few times. The chain has TRBV4-2 and TRBJ1-1, with a weak D call TRBD1 (6 bases). The CDR3 extends over 15 amino acids. Trimming took off 4 bases at V and 2 bases at J, with 14 bases between the two ends. Germline CDR1 and CDR2: LGHNA and YNFKEQ. The CDR3 region is CASSRPGQLNTEAFF. DNA for the CDR3: TGTGCCAGCAGCCGCCCTGGACAGTTAAACACTGAAGCTTTCTTT.